This TCR beta chain appears in the sequencing data of a study of blood T cells in healthy people across ages. This CDR3 spans 14 amino acids. Germline V gives CDR1 SGHNT, CDR2 YYREEE (reference sequence). The V and J ends lost 4 bases and 11 bases respectively, with 21 bases between them. Alongside a J-beta primer mix, a sample-barcoded 5' primer served in a second PCR lasting about 6 to 12 cycles. Every single cDNA molecule received a tag from a template-switch adaptor with 12 random nucleotides. TCRdb reprocessed the 5' RACE reads with MiXCR, giving one entry per CDR3 protein. The sample lists some 1,500,000 distinct CDR3 sequences; approximately 39% were seen once.

This clonotype was sampled from a young woman in good health. Sequencing was done on a sample of blood. This chain uses TRBV5-4 with TRBJ2-5, with TRBD2 as a possible D gene (6 bases). As DNA, the CDR3 is TGTGCCAGCAGCGGGGAGCGGGCTTACAATGAGCAGTACTTC. Residues: CASSGERAYNEQYF.